This T cell receptor (beta chain) came from a study of cytomegalovirus exposure and HLA in healthy donors. The study's findings and limits: The study designated some 180 TCR beta chains cytomegalovirus-associated. Cytomegalovirus status was reportedly diagnosed by the classifier with high sensitivity and specificity.

Sequencing was performed with immunoSEQ multiplex PCR; in TCRdb, only in-frame clones are kept and a portion is missing. There are under 140,000 clones in the sample; around 90% occur only once, and around 2% lies in the top ten. Turning to this clone: Its matching antigen is unknown.

Germline CDR1 SGHKS, CDR2 YYEKEE (reference sequence). The germline V and J ends were trimmed by 2 bases and 5 bases, with 8 bases remaining between them. This CDR3 is built from 12 residues. V and J are TRBV5-5 and TRBJ2-7; weak D call: TRBD2 (6 bases). The sample was PBMCs. The source is a woman between 18 and 30 years old in good health and CMV-seronegative. CDR3 in DNA: TGTGCCAGCAGCTTCGGAGGGAACGAGCAGTACTTC. It translates to CASSFGGNEQYF.